This entry is about one TCR beta chain. Its cognate antigen is unknown. This sample is part of a study of beta chain features in type 1 diabetes. Study-wide background: Taken together, all samples contributed 107,917,701 examined sorted cells. Study results and limitations: HLA effects on TCRB rearrangement stayed unresolved here. Naive, central memory and Treg TCRB repertoires seemed to resemble each other more closely in patients than they did in healthy donors.

V was shortened by 4 bases and J by 1 base, with 15 bases between the two germline ends. Germline V gene data show CDR1 as SGHRS and CDR2 as YFSETQ. The CDR3 is 16 amino acids. TCRB transcripts that were expressed got sequenced, as all of the isolated RNA had been reverse transcribed. The assay was immunoSEQ multiplex PCR, and TCRdb's table has in-frame clones only and misses some. The repertoire includes around 250,000 clones, roughly 30% of them detected once, and roughly 4.1% sits in the top ten. Cells sorted by CD45RO/CCR7/CD25/CD127/CD95/CD27 comprised CD4+ naive, central memory, regulatory and stem cell-like memory cells.

The chain combines TRBV5-1 with TRBJ1-5, with D hard to call. The receptor was derived from a man aged 30 to 39 in good health. Sequencing was done on a sample of central memory CD4+ T cells from blood. The chain's CDR3 is CASSPEAIDSNQPQHF. The CDR3 region has the DNA TGCGCCAGCAGCCCTGAGGCCATCGACAGCAATCAGCCCCAGCATTTT. The full variable domain, in which reference TRBV5-1 and TRBJ1-5 provide the parts outside the CDR3, is KAGVTQTPRYLIKTRGQQVTLSCSPISGHRSVSWYQQTPGQGLQFLFEYFSETQRNKGNFPGRFSGRQFSNSRSEMNVSTLELGDSALYLCASSPEAIDSNQPQHFGDGTRLSIL.